A selection of T cell receptor beta chains follows, all from one sample in a study of blood T cell repertoires in COVID-19. Profiling relied on immunoSEQ multiplex PCR, and the TCRdb table lists in-frame clones only, not all of them. This sample has under 130,000 clones; 80% to 90% occur once, and the top ten carry around 32%. The sequencing input was peripheral blood. These receptors all stem from a woman aged 80 or over with acute or convalescent COVID-19. The CDR3 runs from the conserved cysteine through the conserved F or W. The D gene is left open where the match is weak. Not all rows give a size; the values are once, few, many and, for expanded clones, a class.

d_call	clone_size	v_call	j_call	cdr3_nt	cdr3_aa
.	.	TRBV11-1	TRBJ2-7	TGTGCCAGCAGTCCGTGGGGGACATTCTCCTACGAGCAGTACTTC	CASSPWGTFSYEQYF
TRBD1	.	TRBV5-1	TRBJ1-4	TGCGCCAGCAGCGACCCGGGACAGGGGTTTGTTGGTAATGAAAAACTGTTTTTT	CASSDPGQGFVGNEKLFF
TRBD2	.	TRBV29-1	TRBJ2-1	TGCAGCGTTGAACGGGGGGGCCTTCCGTTAGATGAGCAGTTCTTC	CSVERGGLPLDEQFF
TRBD2	.	TRBV5-1	TRBJ2-3	TGCGCCAGCAGCACCCTAGCGGGGGGGAGGGATACGCAGTATTTT	CASSTLAGGRDTQYF
.	.	TRBV3-1/TRBV3-2	TRBJ1-1	TGTGCCAGCAGCCAATTCGGGGGGATGACTGAAGCTTTCTTT	CASSQFGGMTEAFF
TRBD1	.	TRBV3-1/TRBV3-2	TRBJ2-2	TGTGCCAGCAGCCAGGGGACAGGGATCTGGACAACGAACACCGGGGAGCTGTTTTTT	CASSQGTGIWTTNTGELFF
TRBD1	.	TRBV6-1	TRBJ1-2	TGTGCCAGCAGTGAAGGGGGCCAGGGGGCTAGTGGCTACACCTTC	CASSEGGQGASGYTF
TRBD1	.	TRBV19	TRBJ1-5	TGTGCCAGTAGTATAACAGGGGGGTCTAGCAATCAGCCCCAGCATTTT	CASSITGGSSNQPQHF
.	once	TRBV6-2/TRBV6-3	TRBJ2-6	TGTGCCAGCAGTTACAGGGGCTCTGGGGCCAACGTCCTGACTTTC	CASSYRGSGANVLTF
.	.	TRBV7-2	TRBJ1-4	TGTGCCAGCAGCTTAGGAGGAAAGGCTAATGAAAAACTGTTTTTT	CASSLGGKANEKLFF
TRBD1	.	TRBV6-5	TRBJ2-1	TGTGCCAGCAGGGGACAGGGGAATGAGCAGTTCTTC	CASRGQGNEQFF
.	.	TRBV5-1	TRBJ1-1	TGCGCCAGCAGCTTGGATAGGGGGGAAGCTTTCTTT	CASSLDRGEAFF
.	.	TRBV2	TRBJ1-2	TGTGCCAGCAGTGAAGAGGTCAGGTCCTATGGCTACACCTTC	CASSEEVRSYGYTF
.	.	TRBV11-2	TRBJ2-7	TGTGCCAGCAGCCCCCTGTCTCGGTACTCCTACGAGCAGTACTTC	CASSPLSRYSYEQYF
.	.	TRBV5-5	TRBJ2-2	TGTGCCAGCAGCCCGGGAGCGAACACCGGGGAGCTGTTTTTT	CASSPGANTGELFF
.	.	TRBV18	TRBJ1-1	TGTGCCAGCTCACCACAAGGGGGGGGCCGGGTGGAAGCTTTCTTT	CASSPQGGGRVEAFF
TRBD1	.	TRBV7-2	TRBJ1-3	TGTGCCAGCAGCTATGTCCCGGGACAGGGCGACGGAAACACCATATATTTT	CASSYVPGQGDGNTIYF
TRBD1	.	TRBV7-9	TRBJ2-7	TGTGCCAGCACCCGACTCGACAGGGAAGAGCAGTACTTC	CASTRLDREEQYF
TRBD1	.	TRBV2	TRBJ1-2	TGTGCCAGCACCGGGACAGGGCTGAGTGGCTACACCTTC	CASTGTGLSGYTF
TRBD1	few	TRBV7-9	TRBJ1-6	TGTGCCAGCAGCACAGGGACAGTAAGGGTGAATTCACCCCTCCACTTT	CASSTGTVRVNSPLHF
.	.	TRBV15	TRBJ1-2	TGTGCCACCAGCATCAGGTACAGGGAGACTGGCTACACCTTC	CATSIRYRETGYTF
TRBD1	once	TRBV29-1	TRBJ2-1	TGCAGCGCTCGACAGGGGACCGGCAATGAGCAGTTCTTC	CSARQGTGNEQFF
TRBD2	few	TRBV7-2	TRBJ2-2	TGTGCCAGCAGCTTAGTAGTAGCGGGGGGGTCGAACACCGGGGAGCTGTTTTTT	CASSLVVAGGSNTGELFF
TRBD2	.	TRBV28	TRBJ2-1	TGTGCCAGCAGTTTTCCCCTCAGGCTAGCGGGGAGCTCCTACAATGAGCAGTTCTTC	CASSFPLRLAGSSYNEQFF
.	.	TRBV27	TRBJ2-1	TGTGCCAGCCGGAGAATCGACAATGAGCAGTTCTTC	CASRRIDNEQFF
.	.	TRBV5-6	TRBJ2-5	TGTGCCAGCAGTAAATCGGTCGGGACCCAGTACTTC	CASSKSVGTQYF
.	.	TRBV30	TRBJ2-5	TGTGCCTGGAGCGCCCTGGGGCTTAAAGAGACCCAGTACTTC	CAWSALGLKETQYF
.	.	TRBV24-1	TRBJ1-1	TGTGCCACCCCCAGAGCCTATAACGGGGGGAACACTGAAGCTTTCTTT	CATPRAYNGGNTEAFF
.	.	TRBV5-6	TRBJ2-1	TGTGCCAGCAGCTTGCCAGGCTACAATGAGCAGTTCTTC	CASSLPGYNEQFF
.	.	TRBV7-2	TRBJ1-3	TGTGCCAGCAGCTTAGGTTCCTTCTACTCTGGAAACACCATATATTTT	CASSLGSFYSGNTIYF
.	.	TRBV18	TRBJ2-2	TGTGCCAGCTCACCGGCCGGGGGAGCGAACACCGGGGAGCTGTTTTTT	CASSPAGGANTGELFF
TRBD1	.	TRBV3-1/TRBV3-2	TRBJ2-7	TGTGCCAGCAGCCAAGCTACCAAGACAGGGATCTACGAGCAGTACTTC	CASSQATKTGIYEQYF
.	.	TRBV7-2	TRBJ2-4	TGTGCCAGCAGCTTAGGGCAGGGGTCTGGGGACATTCAGTACTTC	CASSLGQGSGDIQYF
TRBD1	.	TRBV19	TRBJ1-5	TGTGCCTGCTCGGACAGGGTAAATCAGCCCCAGCATTTT	CACSDRVNQPQHF
TRBD2	.	TRBV7-6	TRBJ2-3	TGTGCCAGCAGCTTAGTAGCGGGGGGCACAGATACGCAGTATTTT	CASSLVAGGTDTQYF
.	.	TRBV18	TRBJ2-5	TGTGCCAGCTCAGGCGACAGTATTTGGGAAGAGACCCAGTACTTC	CASSGDSIWEETQYF
TRBD1	.	TRBV6-1	TRBJ1-1	TGTGCCAGCAGTGTGCAGGGGGCCTACACTCCTTCGAACACTGAAGCTTTCTTT	CASSVQGAYTPSNTEAFF
.	.	TRBV7-9	TRBJ2-7	TGTGCCAGCAGCTTAGAGCAGGGGGGACGGTACGAGCAGTACTTC	CASSLEQGGRYEQYF
.	.	TRBV7-2	TRBJ1-1	TGTGCCAGCAGCTCCCAGGGGAACACTGAAGCTTTCTTT	CASSSQGNTEAFF
.	few	TRBV28	TRBJ1-1	TGTGCCAGCAGTTTATGGCAGGGGAACACTGAAGCTTTCTTT	CASSLWQGNTEAFF
.	.	TRBV5-1	TRBJ1-2	TGCGCCAGCAGCTCCCAGTCGATGGGCTACACCTTC	CASSSQSMGYTF
.	many	TRBV30	TRBJ1-5	TGTGCCTGGAGTGTAAGCGGATTAAAACGTCAGCCCCAGCATTTT	CAWSVSGLKRQPQHF
.	.	TRBV4-3	TRBJ2-7	TGCGCCAGCAGCCGGTTTTCGAGCGGCGGAAGCTCCTACGAGCAGTACTTC	CASSRFSSGGSSYEQYF
TRBD1	.	TRBV5-4	TRBJ1-1	TGTGCCAGCAGCTTGGGGGGGATGACAGGGGCGACTTTCTTT	CASSLGGMTGATFF
.	.	TRBV29-1	TRBJ1-2	TGCAGCGTTTTTACTCAGGGAACCGGGTCTTTTGGCTACACCTTC	CSVFTQGTGSFGYTF
.	.	TRBV9	TRBJ2-2	TGTGCCAGCAGACAGACAGGGAACACCGGGGAGCTGTTTTTT	CASRQTGNTGELFF
.	.	TRBV7-9	TRBJ1-2	TGTGCCAGCAGCGTACAGGCGAACTATGGCTACACCTTC	CASSVQANYGYTF
TRBD2	.	TRBV24-1	TRBJ2-5	TGTGCCACCAGTGATTCGGGACTAGCGGGGCTCCAAGAGACCCAGTACTTC	CATSDSGLAGLQETQYF
.	.	TRBV6-5	TRBJ2-7	TGTGCCAGCATGGGACACTACTCCTACGAGCAGTACTTC	CASMGHYSYEQYF
TRBD2	.	TRBV18	TRBJ2-7	TGTGCCAGCTCACGGACTAGCGGGAGCTCCTACGAGCAGTACTTC	CASSRTSGSSYEQYF
TRBD1	.	TRBV13	TRBJ1-2	TGTGCCAGCAGCTCTACTAGGGACAGTCCTGGCTACACCTTC	CASSSTRDSPGYTF
TRBD2	once	TRBV6-5	TRBJ2-4	TGTGCCAGCAGTCCGGGACTAGCGGCCAAAAACATTCAGTACTTC	CASSPGLAAKNIQYF
TRBD1	.	TRBV18	TRBJ1-4	TGTGCCAGCTCACCCCAGGGGGCTAATGAAAAACTGTTTTTT	CASSPQGANEKLFF